What follows is one T cell receptor (beta chain) and its context. Its specificity is not known. Via MiXCR, TCRdb re-called the reads, giving one row per CDR3 protein. The sample lists around 310,000 distinct CDR3 sequences, around a sixth occurring once. The data are from a study of T cell repertoires in cytomegalovirus infection. For the study at large: Indicated by public TCR beta signatures were CMV infection and matching HLA type.

Study-wide findings and caveats: Identification of carriers of CMV plus the relevant HLA was achieved through cumulative public TCR beta family frequency. The study found HLA-C-restricted CMV-specific TCR beta clonotypes dominating the ex vivo response.

The CDR3 sequence is 15 residues long. CDR1 MNHNS and CDR2 SASEGT come from the germline V gene. Trimming removed 6 bases from V and 7 bases from J; junction bases left unmatched: 12. The sequence derives from a human donor in good health (CMV status not recorded). Some clones in this sample may be carry-over from other donors' samples. The V gene is TRBV6-1, the J gene TRBJ1-5; 7 bases match TRBD1. Sequencing was done on a sample of PBMCs. The CDR3 loop is CASRADRALGQPQHF. CDR3 nucleotide sequence: TGTGCCAGCAGAGCAGACAGGGCCCTCGGGCAGCCCCAGCATTTT.